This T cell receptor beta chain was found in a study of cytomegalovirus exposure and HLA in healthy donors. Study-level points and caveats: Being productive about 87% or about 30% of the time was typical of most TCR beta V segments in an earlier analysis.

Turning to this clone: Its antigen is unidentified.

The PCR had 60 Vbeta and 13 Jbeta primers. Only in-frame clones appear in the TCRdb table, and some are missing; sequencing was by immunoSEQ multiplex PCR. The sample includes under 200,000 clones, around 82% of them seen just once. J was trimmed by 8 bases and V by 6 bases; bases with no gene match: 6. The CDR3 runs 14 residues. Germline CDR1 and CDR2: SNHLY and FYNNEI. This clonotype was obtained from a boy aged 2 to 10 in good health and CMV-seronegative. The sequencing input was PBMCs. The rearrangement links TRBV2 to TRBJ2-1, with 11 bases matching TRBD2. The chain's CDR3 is CASRFSGRGDEQFF. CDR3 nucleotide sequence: TGTGCCAGCAGGTTTAGCGGGAGGGGAGATGAGCAGTTCTTC.